This TCR beta chain was found in a study of shared clonotypes between healthy human individuals. Sequenced by immunoSEQ multiplex PCR; TCRdb stores in-frame clones only, minus some. The sample gives some 1,100,000 clones, around three quarters of which show up once; approximately 0.5% is in the top ten. CDR1 SGHTA and CDR2 FQGNSA come from the germline V gene. The CDR3 is 14 residues long. J lost 2 bases, V lost 8 bases, and 6 bases had no gene match. This clonotype was obtained from a man younger than 30 in good health. Some clones in this sample may be carry-over from other donors' samples. The chain has TRBV7-2 and TRBJ2-1; 7 bases map to TRBD2. The specimen was memory CD4+ T cells from PBMCs. Specified subset: CD45RA-negative fraction. The CDR3 loop reads CASGVGGAYNEQFF. The CDR3, as DNA: TGTGCCAGCGGCGTGGGGGGGGCCTACAATGAGCAGTTCTTC.